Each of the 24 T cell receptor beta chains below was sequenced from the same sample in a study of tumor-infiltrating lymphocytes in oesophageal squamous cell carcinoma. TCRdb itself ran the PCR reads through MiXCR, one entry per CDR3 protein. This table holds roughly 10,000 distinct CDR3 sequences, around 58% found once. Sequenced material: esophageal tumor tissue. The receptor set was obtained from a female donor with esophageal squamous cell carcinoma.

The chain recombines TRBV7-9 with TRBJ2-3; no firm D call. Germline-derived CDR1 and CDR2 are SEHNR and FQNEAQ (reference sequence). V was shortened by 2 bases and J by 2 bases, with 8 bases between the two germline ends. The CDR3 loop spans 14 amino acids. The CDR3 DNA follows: TGTGCCAGCAGCTTAAATGGGAACACAGATACGCAGTATTTT. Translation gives CASSLNGNTDTQYF.

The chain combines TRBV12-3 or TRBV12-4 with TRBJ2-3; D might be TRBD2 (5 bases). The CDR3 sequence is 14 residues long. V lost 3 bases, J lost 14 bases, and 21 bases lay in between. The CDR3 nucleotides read TGTGCCAGCAGTTTGAGGGAGAACACCGGGGAGCTGTATTTT. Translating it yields CASSLRENTGELYF.

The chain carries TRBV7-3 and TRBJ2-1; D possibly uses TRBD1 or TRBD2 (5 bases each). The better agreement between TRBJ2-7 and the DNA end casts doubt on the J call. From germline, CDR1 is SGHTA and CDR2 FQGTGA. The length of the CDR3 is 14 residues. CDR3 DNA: TGTGCCAGCAGCTTTGGGGGAATAACCTACGAGCAGTACTTC. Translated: CASSFGGITYEQYF.

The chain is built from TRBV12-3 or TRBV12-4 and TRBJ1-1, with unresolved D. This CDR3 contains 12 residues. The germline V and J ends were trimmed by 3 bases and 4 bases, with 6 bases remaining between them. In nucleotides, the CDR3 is TGTGCCAGCAGTTTGGGTTTCACTGAAGCTTTCTTT. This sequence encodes CASSLGFTEAFF.

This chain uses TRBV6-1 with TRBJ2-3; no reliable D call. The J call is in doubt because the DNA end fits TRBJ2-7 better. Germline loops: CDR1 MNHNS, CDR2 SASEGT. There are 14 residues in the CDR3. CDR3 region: CASQVGPGNYEQYF. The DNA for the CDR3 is TGTGCCAGCCAGGTCGGGCCTGGGAATTACGAGCAGTACTTC.

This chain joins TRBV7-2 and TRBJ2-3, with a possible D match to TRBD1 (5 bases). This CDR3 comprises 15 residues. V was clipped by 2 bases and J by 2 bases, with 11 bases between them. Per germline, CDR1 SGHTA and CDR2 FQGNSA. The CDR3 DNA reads TGTGCCAGCAGCTTACGACAGACGATCACAGATACGCAGTATTTT. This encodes CASSLRQTITDTQYF. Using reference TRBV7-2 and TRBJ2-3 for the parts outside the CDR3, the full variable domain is GAGVSQSPSNKVTEKGKDVELRCDPISGHTALYWYRQSLGQGLEFLIYFQGNSAPDKSGLPSDRFSAERTGGSVSTLTIQRTQQEDSAVYLCASSLRQTITDTQYFGPGTRLTVL.

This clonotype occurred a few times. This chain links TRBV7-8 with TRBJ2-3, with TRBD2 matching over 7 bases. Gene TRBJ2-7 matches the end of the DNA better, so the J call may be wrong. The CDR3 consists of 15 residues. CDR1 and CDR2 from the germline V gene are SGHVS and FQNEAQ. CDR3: CASSPWGTGGYEQYF. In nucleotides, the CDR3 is TGTGCCAGCAGCCCTTGGGGGACGGGAGGTTACGAGCAGTACTTC.

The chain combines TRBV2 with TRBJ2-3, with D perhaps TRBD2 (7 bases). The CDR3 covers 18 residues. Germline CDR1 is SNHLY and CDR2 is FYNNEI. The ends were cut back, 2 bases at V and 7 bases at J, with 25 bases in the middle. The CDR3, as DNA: TGTGCCAGCAGTGAATCTCCGGTTTGGGGGGGCTCTTTGAATACGCAGTATTTT. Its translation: CASSESPVWGGSLNTQYF.

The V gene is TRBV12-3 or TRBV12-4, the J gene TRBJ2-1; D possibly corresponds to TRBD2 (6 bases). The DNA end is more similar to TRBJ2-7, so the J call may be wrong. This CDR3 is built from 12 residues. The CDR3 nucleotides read TGTGCCAGCAGACTAACCGGGACTCGGCAGTACTTC. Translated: CASRLTGTRQYF.

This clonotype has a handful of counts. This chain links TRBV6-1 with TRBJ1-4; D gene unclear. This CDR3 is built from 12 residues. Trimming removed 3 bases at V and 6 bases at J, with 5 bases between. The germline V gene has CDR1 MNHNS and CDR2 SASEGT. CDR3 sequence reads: CASSDGDEKLFF. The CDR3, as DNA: TGTGCCAGCAGTGACGGGGATGAAAAACTGTTTTTT.

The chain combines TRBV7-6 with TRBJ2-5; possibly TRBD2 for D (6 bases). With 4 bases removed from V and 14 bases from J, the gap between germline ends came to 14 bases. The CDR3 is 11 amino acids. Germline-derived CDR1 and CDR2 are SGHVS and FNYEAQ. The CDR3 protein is CASSSDQTSYF. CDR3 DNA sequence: TGTGCCAGCAGCTCAGATCAAACTAGCTACTTC.

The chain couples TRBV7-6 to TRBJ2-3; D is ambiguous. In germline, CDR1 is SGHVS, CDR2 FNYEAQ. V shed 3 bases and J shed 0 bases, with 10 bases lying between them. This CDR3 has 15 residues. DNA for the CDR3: TGTGCCAGCAGCTTTGCGTTTTCTAGCACAGATACGCAGTATTTT. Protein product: CASSFAFSSTDTQYF.

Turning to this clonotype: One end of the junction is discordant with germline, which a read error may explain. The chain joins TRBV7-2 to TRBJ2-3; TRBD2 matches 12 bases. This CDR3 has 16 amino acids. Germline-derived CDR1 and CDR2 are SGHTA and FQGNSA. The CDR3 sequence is CASSLAGGFPTDTQYF. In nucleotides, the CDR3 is TGTGCCAGCAGCCTAGCGGGAGGGTTCCCCACAGATACGCAGTATTTT.

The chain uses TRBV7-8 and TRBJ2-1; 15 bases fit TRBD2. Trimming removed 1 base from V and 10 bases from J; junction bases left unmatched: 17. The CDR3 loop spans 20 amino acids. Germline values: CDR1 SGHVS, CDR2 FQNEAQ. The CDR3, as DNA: TGTGCCAGCAGCTTAGGGGGGCCTGGGACTAGCGGGAGGAGGGGTTACGAGCAGTTCTTC. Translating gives CASSLGGPGTSGRRGYEQFF.

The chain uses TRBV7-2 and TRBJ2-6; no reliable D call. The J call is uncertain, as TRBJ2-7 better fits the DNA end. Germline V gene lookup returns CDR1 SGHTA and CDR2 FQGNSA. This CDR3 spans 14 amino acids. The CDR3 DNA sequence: TGTGCCAGCAGCTTATCCCTCCGATCCTACGAGCAGTACTTC. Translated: CASSLSLRSYEQYF.

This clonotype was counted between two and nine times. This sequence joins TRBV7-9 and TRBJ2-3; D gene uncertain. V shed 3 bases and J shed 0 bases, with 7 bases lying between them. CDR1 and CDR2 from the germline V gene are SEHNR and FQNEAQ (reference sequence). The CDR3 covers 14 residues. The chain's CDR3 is CASSFPSSTDTQYF. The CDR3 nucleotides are TGTGCCAGCAGCTTTCCATCTAGCACAGATACGCAGTATTTT.

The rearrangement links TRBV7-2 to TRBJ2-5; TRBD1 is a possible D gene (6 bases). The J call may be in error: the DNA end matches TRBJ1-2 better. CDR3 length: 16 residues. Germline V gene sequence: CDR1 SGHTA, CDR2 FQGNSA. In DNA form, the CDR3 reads TGTGCCAGCAGCACATATAGGGGACAAACCAACTATGGCTACACCTTC. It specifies CASSTYRGQTNYGYTF.

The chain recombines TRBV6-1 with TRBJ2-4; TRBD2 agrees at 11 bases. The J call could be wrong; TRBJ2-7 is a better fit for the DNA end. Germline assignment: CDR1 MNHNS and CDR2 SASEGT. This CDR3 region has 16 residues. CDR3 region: CASRVWTSGFSYEQYF. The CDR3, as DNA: TGTGCCAGCAGAGTTTGGACTAGCGGGTTCTCCTACGAGCAGTACTTC.

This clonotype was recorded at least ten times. The CDR3 loop is CASSLVDEQFF. The CDR3 DNA reads as TGTGCCAGCAGCTTAGTGGACGAGCAGTTCTTC. This chain uses TRBV7-6 with TRBJ2-1, with unresolved D. The germline V and J ends were trimmed by 1 base and 10 bases, with 5 bases remaining between them. Germline CDR1 and CDR2: SGHVS and FNYEAQ. The CDR3 has 11 residues.

The DNA of the CDR3 is TGTGCCAGCAGCTTAGGTGGCGGCTACAATGAGCAGTTCTTC. It is translated as CASSLGGGYNEQFF. This chain uses TRBV7-6 with TRBJ2-5; D gene ambiguous. The J call may be wrong; the DNA end is better matched by TRBJ2-1. Per the germline V gene, CDR1 is SGHVS and CDR2 is FNYEAQ. The CDR3 runs 14 residues.

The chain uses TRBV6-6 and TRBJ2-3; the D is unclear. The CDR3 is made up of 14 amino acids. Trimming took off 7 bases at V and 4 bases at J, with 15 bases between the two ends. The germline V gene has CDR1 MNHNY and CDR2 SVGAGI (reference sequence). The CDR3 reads CASTTTTAADTQYF. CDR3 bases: TGTGCCAGCACTACGACGACCGCAGCAGATACGCAGTATTTT.

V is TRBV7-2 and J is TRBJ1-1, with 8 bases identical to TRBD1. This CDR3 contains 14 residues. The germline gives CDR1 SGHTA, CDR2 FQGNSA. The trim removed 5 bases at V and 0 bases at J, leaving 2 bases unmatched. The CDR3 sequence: CASSTGQVNTEAFF. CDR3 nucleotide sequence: TGTGCCAGCAGCACGGGACAGGTGAACACTGAAGCTTTCTTT.

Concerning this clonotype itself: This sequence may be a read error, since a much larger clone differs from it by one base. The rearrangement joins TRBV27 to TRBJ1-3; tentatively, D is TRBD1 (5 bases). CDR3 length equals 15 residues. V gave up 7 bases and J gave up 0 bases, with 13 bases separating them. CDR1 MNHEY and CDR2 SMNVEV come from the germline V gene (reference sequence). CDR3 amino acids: CASILAGSSGNTIYF. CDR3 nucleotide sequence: TGTGCCAGCATCCTGGCAGGGAGCTCTGGAAACACCATATATTTT.

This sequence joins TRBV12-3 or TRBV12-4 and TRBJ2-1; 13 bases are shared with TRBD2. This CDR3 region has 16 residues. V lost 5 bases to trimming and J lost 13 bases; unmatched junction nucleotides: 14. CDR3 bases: TGTGCCAGCAGTCAAATTGGACTAGCGGGAGTAGAGACCCAGTTCTTC. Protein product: CASSQIGLAGVETQFF.